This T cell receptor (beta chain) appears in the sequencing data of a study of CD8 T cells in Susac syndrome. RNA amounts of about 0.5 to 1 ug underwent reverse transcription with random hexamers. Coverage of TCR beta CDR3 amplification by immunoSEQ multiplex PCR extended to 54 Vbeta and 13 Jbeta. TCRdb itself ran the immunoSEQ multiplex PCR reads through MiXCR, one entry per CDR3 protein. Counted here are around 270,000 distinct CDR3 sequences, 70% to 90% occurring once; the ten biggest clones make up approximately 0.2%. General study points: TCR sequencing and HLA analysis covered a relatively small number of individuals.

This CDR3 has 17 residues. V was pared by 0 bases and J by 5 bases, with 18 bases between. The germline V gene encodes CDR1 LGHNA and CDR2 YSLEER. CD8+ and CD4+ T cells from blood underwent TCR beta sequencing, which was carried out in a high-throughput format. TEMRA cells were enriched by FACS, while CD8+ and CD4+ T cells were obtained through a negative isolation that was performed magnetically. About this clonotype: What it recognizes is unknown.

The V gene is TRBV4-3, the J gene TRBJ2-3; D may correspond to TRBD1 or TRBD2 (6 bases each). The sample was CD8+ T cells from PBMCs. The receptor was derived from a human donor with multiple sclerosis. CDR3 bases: TGCGCCAGCAGCCAAGACCCGGAAGGGGGGTTGGGAGATACGCAGTATTTT. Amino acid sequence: CASSQDPEGGLGDTQYF.